The 27 T cell receptor beta chains below were found in one sample sequenced in a study of blood T cell repertoires in COVID-19. Measured with immunoSEQ multiplex PCR; TCRdb has only the in-frame clones, and not every one. The data hold about 200,000 clones, with more than 75% observed a single time. Sequencing used PBMCs or T cells enriched from blood (not recorded which). The source of these receptors is a man aged 35 to 55 with acute COVID-19.

This clone was observed once. V usage is TRBV19 and J usage is TRBJ1-1, with D unclear. The CDR3 sequence is 14 residues long. V lost 3 bases and J 3 bases, leaving 11 bases between the germline ends. CDR1 LNHDA and CDR2 SQIVND come from the germline V gene (reference sequence). The CDR3 is CASSISTGDTEAFF. Written as DNA, the CDR3 is TGTGCCAGTAGTATTTCTACCGGGGACACTGAAGCTTTCTTT.

This clone was detected only a few times. V usage is TRBV4-3 and J usage is TRBJ2-1, with 8 positions matching TRBD1. V lost 8 bases, J lost 8 bases, and 17 bases stayed unmatched. In germline, CDR1 is LGHNA, CDR2 YSLEER. This CDR3 contains 16 residues. The CDR3 sequence is CASRATYRGTGYEQFF. CDR3 in DNA: TGCGCCAGCCGAGCCACATACCGTGGGACAGGATATGAGCAGTTCTTC.

This clone was seen only a few times. The chain links TRBV7-8 to TRBJ1-6; TRBD1 matches at 7 bases. The CDR3 sequence is 17 residues long. Germline V gene lookup returns CDR1 SGHVS and CDR2 FQNEAQ. Germline trimming cut 5 bases from V and 9 bases from J; bases unmatched to any gene: 16. The CDR3 is CASSAEGTATWVSPLHF. CDR3 bases: TGTGCCAGCAGCGCGGAGGGGACAGCTACATGGGTTTCACCCCTCCACTTT.

The CDR3 DNA follows: TGTGCCTGCACACTGGACAGGTTTAGCTCTGGAAACACCATATATTTT. It specifies CACTLDRFSSGNTIYF. This chain uses TRBV28 with TRBJ1-3, with 7 bases lining up with TRBD1. CDR3 length: 16 residues. V dropped 11 bases and J dropped 0; count of bases not matched to a gene: 13. Germline V gene lookup returns CDR1 MDHEN and CDR2 SYDVKM.

The gene calls are TRBV7-9 and TRBJ2-3; weak D call: TRBD2 (6 bases). CDR1 SEHNR and CDR2 FQNEAQ come from the germline V gene (reference sequence). With 5 bases removed from V and 3 bases from J, the gap between germline ends came to 15 bases. The CDR3 is 15 amino acids. The CDR3 sequence: CASSPRGAGTDTQYF. The CDR3 DNA reads as TGTGCCAGCAGCCCCCGCGGGGCCGGTACAGATACGCAGTATTTT.

The table lists this clone with a few counts. The V call is TRBV18, the J call TRBJ1-4, with D possibly being TRBD1 (5 bases). This CDR3 is built from 12 residues. V lost 5 bases and J 8 bases, leaving 9 bases between the germline ends. Germline-derived CDR1 and CDR2 are KGHSH and LQKENI. CDR3 amino acids: CASSIGGEKLFF. The CDR3 bases are TGTGCCAGCTCAATCGGGGGGGAAAAACTGTTTTTT.

This clone has more than one count but fewer than ten. The chain couples TRBV30 to TRBJ2-5; D gene ambiguous. This CDR3 comprises 14 residues. The V gene's germline CDR1 is GTSNPN and CDR2 SVGIG (reference sequence). Deletions cut 3 bases from V and 1 base from J, with 12 bases between. The CDR3 nucleotides read TGTGCCTGGAGCTCAATGACTCCCCAAGAGACCCAGTACTTC. Amino acid sequence: CAWSSMTPQETQYF.

The rearrangement uses TRBV6-4 and TRBJ2-1; 7 bases match TRBD2. The CDR3 has 15 residues. Germline V lookup: CDR1 MRHNA, CDR2 SNTAGT. With 5 bases clipped from V and 4 bases from J, the junction kept 8 bases outside the gene matches. CDR3 sequence reads: CASSLGGEPYNEQFF. The CDR3 coding sequence is TGTGCCAGCAGTCTGGGGGGGGAGCCGTACAATGAGCAGTTCTTC.

This clone was found once. The chain combines TRBV20-1 with TRBJ2-2; no reliable D call. Trimming took off 3 bases at V and 4 bases at J, with 9 bases between the two ends. This CDR3 contains 13 residues. Germline-derived CDR1 and CDR2 are DFQATT and SNEGSKA (reference sequence). CDR3 sequence reads: CSASNSGTGELFF. CDR3 in DNA: TGCAGTGCTAGTAATTCCGGCACCGGGGAGCTGTTTTTT.

In its sample, this clone was seen once. This sequence joins TRBV19 and TRBJ2-1; D is undetermined. The CDR3 is 11 residues long. The V end was cut by 5 bases, the J end by 6 bases, with 5 bases between. Germline CDR1 is LNHDA and CDR2 is SQIVND (reference sequence). CDR3 residues: CASSLRNEQFF. CDR3 coding DNA: TGTGCCAGTAGTCTCCGCAATGAGCAGTTCTTC. Combining the CDR3 with reference TRBV19 and TRBJ2-1 gives the whole variable domain DGGITQSPKYLFRKEGQNVTLSCEQNLNHDAMYWYRQDPGQGLRLIYYSQIVNDFQKGDIAEGYSVSREKKESFPLTVTSAQKNPTAFYLCASSLRNEQFFGPGTRLTVL.

This clone was detected once. This chain uses TRBV5-8 with TRBJ2-1; D gene ambiguous. Germline lookup yields CDR1 SGHTS and CDR2 YDEGEE. Between the trimmed V and J ends, which lost 3 bases and 0 bases, there was a span of 10 bases. This CDR3 is 15 amino acids long. The DNA of the CDR3 is TGTGCCAGCAGCTCCACTCGAAACTCCTACAATGAGCAGTTCTTC. Amino acid sequence: CASSSTRNSYNEQFF. Supplemented by reference TRBV5-8 and TRBJ2-1, the full variable domain reads EAGVTQSPTHLIKTRGQQATLRCSPISGHTSVYWYQQALGLGLQFLLWYDEGEERNRGNFPPRFSGRQFPNYSSELNVNALELEDSALYLCASSSTRNSYNEQFFGPGTRLTVL.

V and J are TRBV7-3 and TRBJ1-2, with D possibly TRBD1 on 5 matching bases. The CDR3 has 14 residues. CDR1 is SGHTA, CDR2 FQGTGA, per germline. The germline V and J ends were trimmed by 2 bases and 3 bases, with 10 bases remaining between them. The CDR3 sequence: CASSLLGGDYGYTF. The CDR3, as DNA: TGTGCCAGCAGCTTATTGGGAGGGGACTATGGCTACACCTTC.

The J gene is TRBJ1-6, the V gene TRBV28, with D possibly being TRBD1 (6 bases). This CDR3 region has 14 residues. V was trimmed by 1 base and J by 11 bases, leaving 12 bases between them. Looked up from germline, CDR1 is MDHEN and CDR2 is SYDVKM. CDR3 in amino acids: CASSLYRDHTPLHF. DNA of the CDR3: TGTGCCAGCAGTTTATACAGGGACCACACACCCCTCCACTTT.

This chain uses TRBV18 with TRBJ1-5, with D possibly TRBD1 on 5 matching bases. V lost 4 bases and J 5 bases, leaving 12 bases between the germline ends. The CDR3 consists of 14 residues. The germline V gene has CDR1 KGHSH and CDR2 LQKENI. Here the CDR3 reads CASSLQGGDQPQHF. The DNA of the CDR3 is TGTGCCAGCTCACTTCAGGGAGGGGATCAGCCCCAGCATTTT.

The V gene is TRBV12-3 or TRBV12-4, the J gene TRBJ2-4; 7 nucleotides align to TRBD2. This CDR3 is 13 amino acids long. Trimming removed 7 bases from V and 8 bases from J; junction bases left unmatched: 8. The CDR3 here is CASTLRELDIQYF. The CDR3 nucleotides are TGTGCCAGCACGCTGCGGGAGTTAGACATTCAGTACTTC.

The chain employs TRBV5-1 and TRBJ2-7; tentative D call: TRBD1 (5 bases). CDR1 is SGHRS and CDR2 is YFSETQ in the germline V gene. CDR3 length: 14 amino acids. The V and J ends lost 0 bases and 4 bases respectively, with 11 bases between them. In nucleotides, the CDR3 is TGCGCCAGCAGCTTGGGGCAGGGTCCATACGAGCAGTACTTC. It is translated as CASSLGQGPYEQYF.

The rearrangement links TRBV24-1 to TRBJ2-3; D may be TRBD2 (6 bases). The CDR3 length is 14 residues. Trimming left V 10 bases short and J 4 bases short, with 17 bases between. Looked up from germline, CDR1 is KGHDR and CDR2 is SFDVKD. The CDR3 DNA sequence: TGTGCCACTGCAAAGGAGGGAGTTCCAGATACGCAGTATTTT. Translated: CATAKEGVPDTQYF.

V usage is TRBV28 and J usage is TRBJ2-2; 8 bases agree with TRBD2. The germline gives CDR1 MDHEN, CDR2 SYDVKM. This CDR3 has 14 residues. V was pared by 2 bases and J by 5 bases, with 1 base of the junction left unmatched. The CDR3 is CASSLAGGTGELFF. The CDR3 nucleotides read TGTGCCAGCAGTTTAGCGGGAGGAACCGGGGAGCTGTTTTTT.

The chain has TRBV6-2 or TRBV6-3 and TRBJ2-3; D uncertain. CDR1 is MNHEY and CDR2 is SVGEGT in the germline V gene. The CDR3 contains 14 residues. The V and J ends lost 0 bases and 6 bases respectively, with 10 bases between them. This CDR3 reads CASSYSRSVDTQYF. The DNA of the CDR3 is TGTGCCAGCAGTTACTCGCGGAGCGTGGATACGCAGTATTTT.

The chain employs TRBV7-9 and TRBJ2-6, with D perhaps TRBD2 (6 bases). Trimming stripped 0 bases from V and 4 bases from J, with 7 bases between. The CDR3 is made up of 15 amino acids. Germline V lookup: CDR1 SEHNR, CDR2 FQNEAQ (reference sequence). CDR3 coding DNA: TGTGCCAGCAGCTTAGCGGGGGGAGGGGCCAACGTCCTGACTTTC. Protein: CASSLAGGGANVLTF.

The V call is TRBV4-1, the J call TRBJ2-6; D unresolved. Germline CDR1 reads MGHRA; CDR2 reads YSYEKL. With 4 bases removed from V and 0 bases from J, the gap between germline ends came to 10 bases. This CDR3 has 16 amino acids. The CDR3 sequence: CASSRLQTSGANVLTF. In DNA, the CDR3 is TGCGCCAGCAGCCGGTTACAGACCTCTGGGGCCAACGTCCTGACTTTC.

This clone was detected a few times. V and J are TRBV4-1 and TRBJ2-2; TRBD2 matches 7 bases. The CDR3 is made up of 15 amino acids. From germline, CDR1 is MGHRA and CDR2 YSYEKL. Germline trimming cut 7 bases from V and 7 bases from J; bases unmatched to any gene: 12. CDR3 amino acids: CASTPREGSNGELFF. The CDR3 nucleotides read TGCGCCAGCACCCCTAGGGAGGGGTCTAACGGGGAGCTGTTTTTT.

V gene TRBV28 combines with J gene TRBJ2-3; D may be TRBD2 (6 bases). V was pared by 2 bases and J by 4 bases, with 7 bases between. The germline gives CDR1 MDHEN, CDR2 SYDVKM. The CDR3 spans 13 residues. The CDR3 reads CASSLGGADTQYF. The CDR3 DNA sequence: TGTGCCAGCAGTTTAGGCGGGGCAGATACGCAGTATTTT.

This chain connects TRBV16 to TRBJ1-1, with a tentative D call TRBD1 (5 bases). Trimming removed 0 bases at V and 12 bases at J, with 17 bases between. The germline gives CDR1 KGHSY, CDR2 FQNENV. The CDR3 runs to 14 residues. The CDR3 sequence is CASSQSDGALPSFF. Written as DNA, the CDR3 is TGTGCCAGCAGCCAATCGGATGGGGCTCTGCCTTCTTTCTTT.

The chain joins TRBV6-2 or TRBV6-3 to TRBJ2-5, with TRBD2 identical over 9 bases. The V gene's germline CDR1 is MNHEY and CDR2 SVGEGT. J was trimmed by 5 bases and V by 3 bases; bases with no gene match: 19. This CDR3 is built from 19 residues. DNA of the CDR3: TGTGCCAGCAGTTATCGGGGGTACGCGGGAGGGCCGGCCGCCGAGACCCAGTACTTC. Translating gives CASSYRGYAGGPAAETQYF.

V is TRBV6-5 and J is TRBJ1-2, with 9 bases that match TRBD1. This CDR3 has 14 residues. V shed 3 bases, J shed 8 bases, and the junction held 7 bases outside the gene matches. CDR1 is MNHEY, CDR2 SVGAGI, per germline. DNA of the CDR3: TGTGCCAGCAGTTATACGGGGACAGGGAAAGGCTACACCTTC. Its protein product is CASSYTGTGKGYTF.

This clone was detected only once. V and J are TRBV6-5 and TRBJ2-3, with 7 bases matching TRBD2. Germline CDR1 and CDR2: MNHEY and SVGAGI. CDR3 length: 16 residues. Trimming removed 4 bases from V and 4 bases from J; junction bases left unmatched: 11. The DNA of the CDR3 is TGTGCCAGCAGTTCCTGGGACTACGCCACGTCAGATACGCAGTATTTT. This gives the protein CASSSWDYATSDTQYF.